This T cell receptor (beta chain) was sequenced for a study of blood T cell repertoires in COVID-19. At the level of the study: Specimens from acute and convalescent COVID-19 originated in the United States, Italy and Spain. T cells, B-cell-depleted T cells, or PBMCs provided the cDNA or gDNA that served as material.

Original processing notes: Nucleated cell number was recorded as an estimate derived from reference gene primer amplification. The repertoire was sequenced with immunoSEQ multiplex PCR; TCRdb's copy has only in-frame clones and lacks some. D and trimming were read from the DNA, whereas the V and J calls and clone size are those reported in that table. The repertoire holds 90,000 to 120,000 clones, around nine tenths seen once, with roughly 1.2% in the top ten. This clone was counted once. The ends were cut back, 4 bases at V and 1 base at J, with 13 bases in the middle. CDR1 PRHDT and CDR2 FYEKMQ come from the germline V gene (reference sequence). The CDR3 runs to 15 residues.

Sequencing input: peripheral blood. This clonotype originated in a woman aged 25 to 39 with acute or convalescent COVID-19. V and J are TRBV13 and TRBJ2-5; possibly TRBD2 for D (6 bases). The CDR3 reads CASSYLGGAQETQYF. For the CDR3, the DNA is TGTGCCAGCAGCTATCTGGGGGGTGCCCAAGAGACCCAGTACTTC.